The 16 T cell receptor beta chains reported below all come from one sample, sequenced in a study of blood T cell repertoires in COVID-19. Clones were sequenced by immunoSEQ multiplex PCR, and TCRdb holds only the in-frame ones, with some missing. This sample carries 75,000 to 100,000 clones, 86% of them seen once, and the ten largest clones take 1.5% to 2%. Material for sequencing was peripheral blood. The receptors come from a man older than 75 with acute or convalescent COVID-19.

The chain has TRBV4-3 and TRBJ1-3; 8 bases align to TRBD1. Germline assignment: CDR1 LGHNA and CDR2 YSLEER. V was clipped by 0 bases and J by 6 bases; unmatched bases: 10. This CDR3 has 17 amino acids. CDR3 nucleotide sequence: TGCGCCAGCAGCCAAGAGTTGCGACAGGGGTGGGCAAACACCATATATTTT. Translation gives CASSQELRQGWANTIYF.

The chain uses TRBV28 and TRBJ2-1; TRBD2 matches 10 bases. The CDR3 sequence is 14 residues long. The V gene end was trimmed by 10 bases and the J gene end by 9 bases; junction bases not matched to a gene: 12. The germline gives CDR1 MDHEN, CDR2 SYDVKM. This chain's CDR3 is CATAGGPRRGEQFF. The DNA for the CDR3 is TGTGCCACAGCGGGAGGGCCTCGGCGGGGTGAGCAGTTCTTC.

J is TRBJ2-1 and V is TRBV6-2 or TRBV6-3, with 10 bases that match TRBD1. Germline V gene lookup returns CDR1 MNHEY and CDR2 SVGEGT. Unmatched junction bases numbered 6, after V lost 4 bases and J lost 6 bases. The CDR3 length is 15 residues. The CDR3 coding sequence is TGTGCCAGCAGTTCATTAGGACAGGGGGTCAATGAGCAGTTCTTC. Its protein is CASSSLGQGVNEQFF.

This chain links TRBV19 with TRBJ2-7, with D possibly being TRBD2 (6 bases). This CDR3 contains 12 residues. The V and J ends lost 7 bases and 6 bases respectively, with 13 bases between them. Germline CDR1 and CDR2: LNHDA and SQIVND (reference sequence). The DNA for the CDR3 is TGTGCCAGTACCGGTGGGGGGAGCGAGCAGTACTTC. Its translation: CASTGGGSEQYF.

The chain combines TRBV5-1 with TRBJ1-1; no firm D call. The V gene's germline CDR1 is SGHRS and CDR2 YFSETQ. V gave up 0 bases and J gave up 3 bases, with 12 bases separating them. CDR3 length: 15 amino acids. DNA for the CDR3: TGCGCCAGCAGCTTGGGACACACTGATTACACTGAAGCTTTCTTT. Protein product: CASSLGHTDYTEAFF.

J is TRBJ2-2 and V is TRBV9; 8 bases match TRBD2. The CDR3 has 14 amino acids. With V trimmed by 0 bases and J by 6 bases, 1 base remained unmatched. Germline CDR1 is SGDLS and CDR2 is YYNGEE. The CDR3 nucleotides read TGTGCCAGCAGCGTAGACGGGGGGGCCGGGGAGCTGTTTTTT. It is translated as CASSVDGGAGELFF. Full variable domain (rest looked up from reference TRBV9 and TRBJ2-2): DSGVTQTPKHLITATGQRVTLRCSPRSGDLSVYWYQQSLDQGLQFLIQYYNGEERAKGNILERFSAQQFPDLHSELNLSSLELGDSALYFCASSVDGGAGELFFGEGSRLTVL.

This clone was counted a single time. The rearrangement joins TRBV7-8 to TRBJ2-5; 9 bases are shared with TRBD2. Germline values: CDR1 SGHVS, CDR2 FQNEAQ. The CDR3 has 18 residues. Trimming cost V 3 bases and J 3 bases; bases outside gene matches: 14. In DNA, the CDR3 is TGTGCCAGCAGCTTTCACTCACCGGGACTAGCACTTAAAGAGACCCAGTACTTC. This translates into CASSFHSPGLALKETQYF.

J is TRBJ2-1 and V is TRBV6-4, with 9 bases identical to TRBD2. V dropped 7 bases and J dropped 7; count of bases not matched to a gene: 14. Looked up from germline, CDR1 is MRHNA and CDR2 is SNTAGT. The CDR3 is 16 amino acids. CDR3 DNA: TGTGCCAGCACCGGACCATTTGTAGCGGGAGTAAATGAGCAGTTCTTC. It yields the protein CASTGPFVAGVNEQFF.

This chain connects TRBV5-1 to TRBJ2-5, with D possibly TRBD2 on 6 matching bases. The length of the CDR3 is 17 residues. Trimming cost V 4 bases and J 5 bases, with 24 bases left between them. In germline, CDR1 is SGHRS, CDR2 YFSETQ. The DNA of the CDR3 is TGCGCCAGCAGCCCCGGAGCGCGGGGCGGAAGATCGGAGACCCAGTACTTC. Its translation is CASSPGARGGRSETQYF.

The CDR3 loop reads CASSLQGAFTEAFF. The DNA for the CDR3 is TGCGCCAGCAGCTTACAGGGGGCGTTCACTGAAGCTTTCTTT. The chain has TRBV5-1 and TRBJ1-1; 9 bases line up with TRBD1. The germline V gene encodes CDR1 SGHRS and CDR2 YFSETQ. The trim removed 2 bases at V and 4 bases at J, leaving 3 bases unmatched. The CDR3 covers 14 residues. Looking up the rest from reference TRBV5-1 and TRBJ1-1 gives the full variable domain: KAGVTQTPRYLIKTRGQQVTLSCSPISGHRSVSWYQQTPGQGLQFLFEYFSETQRNKGNFPGRFSGRQFSNSRSEMNVSTLELGDSALYLCASSLQGAFTEAFFGQGTRLTVV.

CDR3 sequence: CASSTPTGSSYNEQFF. As DNA, the CDR3 is TGTGCCAGCAGCACACCTACAGGGAGCTCCTACAATGAGCAGTTCTTC. V is TRBV5-4 and J is TRBJ2-1, with D perhaps TRBD1 (6 bases). The CDR3 sequence is 16 residues long. Germline V gives CDR1 SGHNT, CDR2 YYREEE (reference sequence). The V gene lost 4 bases and the J gene lost 0 bases, with 14 bases spanning the gap.

V usage is TRBV28 and J usage is TRBJ1-6; D is possibly TRBD1 (6 bases). The CDR3 is made up of 15 amino acids. Trimming removed 2 bases at V and 7 bases at J, with 12 bases between. The V gene's germline CDR1 is MDHEN and CDR2 SYDVKM. CDR3 DNA: TGTGCCAGCAGTTTACGGGGACACTTGAATTCACCCCTCCACTTT. This codes for CASSLRGHLNSPLHF.

This chain links TRBV14 with TRBJ1-6, with 7 bases that match TRBD1. There are 14 residues in the CDR3. CDR1 is SGHDN and CDR2 is FVKESK in the germline V gene. V lost 4 bases, J lost 7 bases, and 4 bases stayed unmatched. CDR3 residues: CASSPGTENSPLHF. Here the CDR3 DNA reads TGTGCCAGCAGCCCCGGGACAGAGAATTCACCCCTCCACTTT.

This clone appeared once. The chain is built from TRBV28 and TRBJ2-2; a possible D gene is TRBD2 (5 bases). The germline gives CDR1 MDHEN, CDR2 SYDVKM. Deletions cut 8 bases from V and 4 bases from J, with 8 bases between. The CDR3 has 12 amino acids. The CDR3 DNA is TGTGCCAGCCGAGAGGGCACCGGGGAGCTGTTTTTT. Translated: CASREGTGELFF.

This clone was detected once. The chain is built from TRBV19 and TRBJ2-1; 8 nucleotides agree with TRBD1. V dropped 4 bases and J dropped 2; count of bases not matched to a gene: 4. This CDR3 comprises 15 residues. Looked up from germline, CDR1 is LNHDA and CDR2 is SQIVND (reference sequence). The DNA for the CDR3 is TGTGCCAGTAGTACCCAGGACAGGGCCTACAATGAGCAGTTCTTC. The encoded protein is CASSTQDRAYNEQFF.

This chain joins TRBV4-1 and TRBJ1-3; 8 nucleotides line up with TRBD1. Looked up from germline, CDR1 is MGHRA and CDR2 is YSYEKL. The junction had 7 bases not matched to a gene; V was cut back by 4 bases and J by 2 bases. The CDR3 has 16 residues. The DNA for the CDR3 is TGCGCCAGCAGCCCATTGACAGGGGCCGCTGGAAACACCATATATTTT. Its protein is CASSPLTGAAGNTIYF.